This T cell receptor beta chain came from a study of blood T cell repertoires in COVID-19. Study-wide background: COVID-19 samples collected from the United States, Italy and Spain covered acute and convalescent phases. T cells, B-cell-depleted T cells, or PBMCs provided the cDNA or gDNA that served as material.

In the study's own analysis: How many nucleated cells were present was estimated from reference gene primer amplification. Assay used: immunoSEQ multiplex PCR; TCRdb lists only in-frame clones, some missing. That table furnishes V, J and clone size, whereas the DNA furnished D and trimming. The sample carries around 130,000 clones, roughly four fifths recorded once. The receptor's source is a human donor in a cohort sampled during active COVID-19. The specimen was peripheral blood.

CDR3 sequence: CASSTSGATDTQYF. The CDR3 DNA reads TGTGCCAGCAGTACTAGCGGGGCCACAGATACGCAGTATTTT. This chain connects TRBV28 to TRBJ2-3; 10 positions match TRBD2. Trimming took 5 bases from V and 2 from J; bases not matched to a gene: 1. Germline CDR1 is MDHEN and CDR2 is SYDVKM. The CDR3 is made up of 14 amino acids.